Each of the 5 T cell receptor beta chains below was sequenced from the same sample in a study of beta chain features in type 1 diabetes. cDNA synthesis used the whole RNA isolate, giving expressed TCRB sequences. Sequenced by immunoSEQ multiplex PCR; TCRdb stores in-frame clones only, minus some. Among about 360,000 clones listed, around 12% were seen once. Sequences were obtained from naive CD4+ T cells from blood. These receptors were collected from a man in his late teens or twenties in good health.

This clone was counted only a few times. This chain uses TRBV7-9 with TRBJ2-1; perhaps TRBD1 as D (6 bases). V dropped 5 bases and J dropped 4 bases, with 27 bases sitting between them. The CDR3 extends over 19 amino acids. Germline-derived CDR1 and CDR2 are SEHNR and FQNEAQ (reference sequence). The CDR3 spells CASSPRGLRGPLIYNEQFF. CDR3 DNA sequence: TGTGCCAGCAGCCCTCGGGGTCTCAGGGGCCCCCTGATATACAATGAGCAGTTCTTC.

CDR3 residues: CASSPILWGGYGYTF. The DNA of the CDR3 is TGTGCCAGCAGCCCCATTCTGTGGGGAGGTTATGGCTACACCTTC. The chain couples TRBV7-9 to TRBJ1-2; no firm D call. V was pared by 5 bases and J by 5 bases, with 18 bases between. This CDR3 is 15 amino acids long. Germline V lookup: CDR1 SEHNR, CDR2 FQNEAQ (reference sequence).

J is TRBJ2-5 and V is TRBV27; 7 positions match TRBD1. Germline V CDR1 and CDR2: MNHEY, SMNVEV (reference sequence). The CDR3 runs 13 residues. The V segment lost 5 bases and the J segment 5 bases; nucleotides outside the gene matches: 5. The CDR3 protein is CASSLRGQETQYF. Here the CDR3 DNA reads TGTGCCAGCAGTCTGAGGGGGCAGGAGACCCAGTACTTC.

This clone was detected a few times. V gene TRBV19 combines with J gene TRBJ2-7, with D possibly matching TRBD2 (6 bases). In germline, CDR1 is LNHDA, CDR2 SQIVND (reference sequence). CDR3 length: 12 residues. Between the trimmed V and J ends, which lost 5 bases and 3 bases, there was a span of 8 bases. CDR3 nucleotide sequence: TGTGCCAGTAGTGGGGGGTTCTACGAGCAGTACTTC. This translates into CASSGGFYEQYF.

Comment on this clone: The same CDR3 is also encoded by other DNA sequences in this sample. The chain uses TRBV7-9 and TRBJ2-7; 9 bases fit TRBD1. This CDR3 spans 14 amino acids. The J segment lost 2 bases and the V segment lost 3 bases, leaving 2 bases of the junction unmatched. Germline loops: CDR1 SEHNR, CDR2 FQNEAQ (reference sequence). CDR3 residues: CASSFRDRAYEQYF. CDR3 nucleotide sequence: TGTGCCAGCAGCTTCCGGGACAGGGCCTACGAGCAGTACTTC.